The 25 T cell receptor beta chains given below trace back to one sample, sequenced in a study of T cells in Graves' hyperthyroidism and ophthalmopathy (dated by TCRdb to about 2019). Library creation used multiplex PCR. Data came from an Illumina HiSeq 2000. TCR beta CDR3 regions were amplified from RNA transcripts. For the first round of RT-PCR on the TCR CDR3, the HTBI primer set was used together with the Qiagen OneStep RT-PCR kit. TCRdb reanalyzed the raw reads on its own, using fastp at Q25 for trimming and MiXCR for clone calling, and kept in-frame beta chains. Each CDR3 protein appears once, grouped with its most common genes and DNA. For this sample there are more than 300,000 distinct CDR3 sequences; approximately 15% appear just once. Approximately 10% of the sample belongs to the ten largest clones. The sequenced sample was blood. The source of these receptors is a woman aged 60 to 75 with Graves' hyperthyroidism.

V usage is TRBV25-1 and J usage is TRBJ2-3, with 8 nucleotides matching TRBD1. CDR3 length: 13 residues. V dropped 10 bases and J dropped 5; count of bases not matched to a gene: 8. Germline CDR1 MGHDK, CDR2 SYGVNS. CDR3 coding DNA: TGTGCCACCAACAGGGGGTTTGGAGATACGCAGTATTTT. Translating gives CATNRGFGDTQYF.

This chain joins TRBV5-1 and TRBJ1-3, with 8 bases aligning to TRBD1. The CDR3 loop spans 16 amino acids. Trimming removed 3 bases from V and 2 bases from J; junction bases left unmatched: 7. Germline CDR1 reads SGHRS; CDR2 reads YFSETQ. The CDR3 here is CASSSRTGSPGNTIYF. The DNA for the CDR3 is TGCGCCAGCAGCTCCAGGACAGGGAGTCCTGGAAACACCATATATTTT. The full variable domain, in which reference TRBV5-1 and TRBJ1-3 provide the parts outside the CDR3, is KAGVTQTPRYLIKTRGQQVTLSCSPISGHRSVSWYQQTPGQGLQFLFEYFSETQRNKGNFPGRFSGRQFSNSRSEMNVSTLELGDSALYLCASSSRTGSPGNTIYFGEGSWLTVV.

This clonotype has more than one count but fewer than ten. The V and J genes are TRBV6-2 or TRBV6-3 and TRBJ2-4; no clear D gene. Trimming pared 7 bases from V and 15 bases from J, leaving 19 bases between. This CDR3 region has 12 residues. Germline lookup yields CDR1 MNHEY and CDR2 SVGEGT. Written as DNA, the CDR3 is TGTGCCAGCACCGGCTCGATGGGCTATCGGTACTTC. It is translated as CASTGSMGYRYF.

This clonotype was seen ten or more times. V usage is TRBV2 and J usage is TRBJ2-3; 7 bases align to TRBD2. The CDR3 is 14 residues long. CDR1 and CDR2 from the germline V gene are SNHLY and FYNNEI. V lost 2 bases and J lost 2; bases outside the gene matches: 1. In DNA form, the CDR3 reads TGTGCCAGCAGTGAACTAGCGGTCACAGATACGCAGTATTTT. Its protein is CASSELAVTDTQYF.

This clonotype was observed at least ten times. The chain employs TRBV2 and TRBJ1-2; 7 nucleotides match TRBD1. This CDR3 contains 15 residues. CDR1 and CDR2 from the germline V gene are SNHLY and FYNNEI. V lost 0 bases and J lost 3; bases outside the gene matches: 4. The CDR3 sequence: CASSEAPGGDYGYTF. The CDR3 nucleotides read TGTGCCAGCAGTGAAGCTCCAGGGGGGGACTATGGCTACACCTTC.

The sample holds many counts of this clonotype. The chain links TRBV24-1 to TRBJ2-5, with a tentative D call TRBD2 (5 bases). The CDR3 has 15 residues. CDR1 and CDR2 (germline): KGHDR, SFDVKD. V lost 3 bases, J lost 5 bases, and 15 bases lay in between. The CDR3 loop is CATSDAGPEGETQYF. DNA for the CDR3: TGTGCCACCAGTGATGCGGGCCCCGAGGGCGAGACCCAGTACTTC.

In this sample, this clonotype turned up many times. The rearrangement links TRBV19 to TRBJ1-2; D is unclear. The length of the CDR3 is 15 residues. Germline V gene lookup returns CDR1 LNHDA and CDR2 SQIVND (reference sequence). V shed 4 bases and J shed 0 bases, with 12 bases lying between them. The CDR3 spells CASSRKQNANYGYTF. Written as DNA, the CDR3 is TGTGCCAGTAGTAGAAAACAGAATGCTAACTATGGCTACACCTTC.

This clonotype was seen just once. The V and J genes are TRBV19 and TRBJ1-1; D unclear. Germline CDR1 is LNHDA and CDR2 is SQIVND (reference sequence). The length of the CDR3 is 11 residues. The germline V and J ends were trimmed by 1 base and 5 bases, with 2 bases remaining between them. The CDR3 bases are TGTGCCAGTAGTATAGGGACTGAAGCTTTCTTT. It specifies CASSIGTEAFF. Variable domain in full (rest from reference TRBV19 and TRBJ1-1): DGGITQSPKYLFRKEGQNVTLSCEQNLNHDAMYWYRQDPGQGLRLIYYSQIVNDFQKGDIAEGYSVSREKKESFPLTVTSAQKNPTAFYLCASSIGTEAFFGQGTRLTVV.

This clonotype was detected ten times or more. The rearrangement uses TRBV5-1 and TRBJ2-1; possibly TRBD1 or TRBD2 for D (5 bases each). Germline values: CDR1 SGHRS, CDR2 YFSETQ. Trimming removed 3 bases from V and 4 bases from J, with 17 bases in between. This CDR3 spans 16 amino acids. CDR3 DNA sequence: TGCGCCAGCAGCTATGGGGCGGGCCGATATTACAATGAGCAGTTCTTC. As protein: CASSYGAGRYYNEQFF.

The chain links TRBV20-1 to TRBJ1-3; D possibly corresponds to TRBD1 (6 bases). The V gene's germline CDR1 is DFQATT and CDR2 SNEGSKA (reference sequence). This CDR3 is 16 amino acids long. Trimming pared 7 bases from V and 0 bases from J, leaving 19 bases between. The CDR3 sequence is CSVSHLDRSSGNTIYF. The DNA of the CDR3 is TGCAGTGTTAGCCATCTTGACAGGAGCTCTGGAAACACCATATATTTT.

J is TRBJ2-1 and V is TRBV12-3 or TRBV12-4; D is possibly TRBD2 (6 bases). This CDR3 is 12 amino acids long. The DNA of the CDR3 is TGTACTAGCACTAGTTCTGGCCATGAGCAGTTCTTC. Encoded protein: CTSTSSGHEQFF.

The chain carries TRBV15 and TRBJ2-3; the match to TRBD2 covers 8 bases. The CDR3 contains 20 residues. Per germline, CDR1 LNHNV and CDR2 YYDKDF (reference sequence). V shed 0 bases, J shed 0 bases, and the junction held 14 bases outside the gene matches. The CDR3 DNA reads TGTGCCACCAGCAGAGATTATTCGAGCTTAACTAGCGGTAGCACAGATACGCAGTATTTT. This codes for CATSRDYSSLTSGSTDTQYF.

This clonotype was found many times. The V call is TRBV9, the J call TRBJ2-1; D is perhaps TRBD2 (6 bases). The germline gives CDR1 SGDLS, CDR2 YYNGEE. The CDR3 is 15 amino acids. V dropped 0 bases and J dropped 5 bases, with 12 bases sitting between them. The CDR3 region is CASSVEAGINNEQFF. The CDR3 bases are TGTGCCAGCAGCGTAGAGGCGGGGATAAACAATGAGCAGTTCTTC.

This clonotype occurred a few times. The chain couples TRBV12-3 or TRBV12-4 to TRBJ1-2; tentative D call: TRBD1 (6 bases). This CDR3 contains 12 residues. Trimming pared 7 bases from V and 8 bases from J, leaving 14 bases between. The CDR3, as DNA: TGTGCCAGCAACCCACAGGGATTCGGCTACACCTTC. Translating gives CASNPQGFGYTF.

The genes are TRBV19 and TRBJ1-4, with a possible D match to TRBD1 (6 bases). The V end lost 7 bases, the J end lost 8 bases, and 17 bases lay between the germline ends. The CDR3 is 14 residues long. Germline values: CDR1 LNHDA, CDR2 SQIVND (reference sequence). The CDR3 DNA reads TGTGCCAGTACCAAGACAGGTCTGTTGGAAAAACTGTTTTTT. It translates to CASTKTGLLEKLFF. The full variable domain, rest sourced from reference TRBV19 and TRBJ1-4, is DGGITQSPKYLFRKEGQNVTLSCEQNLNHDAMYWYRQDPGQGLRLIYYSQIVNDFQKGDIAEGYSVSREKKESFPLTVTSAQKNPTAFYLCASTKTGLLEKLFFGSGTQLSVL.

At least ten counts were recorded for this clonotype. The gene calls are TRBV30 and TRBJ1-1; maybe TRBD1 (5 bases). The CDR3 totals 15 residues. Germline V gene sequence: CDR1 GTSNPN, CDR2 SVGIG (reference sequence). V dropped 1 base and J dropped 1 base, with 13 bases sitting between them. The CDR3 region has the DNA TGTGCCTGGAGTGGGCCAGGGCGTTCGAACACTGAAGCTTTCTTT. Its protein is CAWSGPGRSNTEAFF.

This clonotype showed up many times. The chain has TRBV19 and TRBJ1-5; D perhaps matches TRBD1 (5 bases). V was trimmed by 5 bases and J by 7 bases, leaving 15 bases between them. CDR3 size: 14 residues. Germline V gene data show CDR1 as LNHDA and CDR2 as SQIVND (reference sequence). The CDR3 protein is CASSAYGGWQPQHF. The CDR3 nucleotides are TGTGCCAGTAGTGCGTACGGGGGTTGGCAGCCCCAGCATTTT. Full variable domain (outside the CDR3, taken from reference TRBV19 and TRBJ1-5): DGGITQSPKYLFRKEGQNVTLSCEQNLNHDAMYWYRQDPGQGLRLIYYSQIVNDFQKGDIAEGYSVSREKKESFPLTVTSAQKNPTAFYLCASSAYGGWQPQHFGDGTRLSIL.

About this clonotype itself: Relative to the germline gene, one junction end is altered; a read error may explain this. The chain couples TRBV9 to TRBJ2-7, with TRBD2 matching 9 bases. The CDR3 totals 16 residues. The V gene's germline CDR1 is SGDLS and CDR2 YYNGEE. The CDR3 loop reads CAGSPWASGNSYEQYF. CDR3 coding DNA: TGTGCCGGCAGCCCGTGGGCTAGCGGGAACTCCTACGAGCAGTACTTC.

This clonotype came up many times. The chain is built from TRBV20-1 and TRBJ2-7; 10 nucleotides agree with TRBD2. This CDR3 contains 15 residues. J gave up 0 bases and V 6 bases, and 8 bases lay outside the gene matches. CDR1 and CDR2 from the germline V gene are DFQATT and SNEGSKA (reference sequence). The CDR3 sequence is CSATGTSAFSYEQYF. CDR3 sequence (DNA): TGCAGTGCAACCGGGACTAGCGCCTTCTCCTACGAGCAGTACTTC.

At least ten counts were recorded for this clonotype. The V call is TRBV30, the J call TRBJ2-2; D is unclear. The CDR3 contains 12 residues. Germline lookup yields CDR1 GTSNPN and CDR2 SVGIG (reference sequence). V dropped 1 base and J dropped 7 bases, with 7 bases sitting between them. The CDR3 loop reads CAWSGDGGELFF. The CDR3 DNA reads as TGTGCCTGGAGTGGTGATGGCGGGGAGCTGTTTTTT.

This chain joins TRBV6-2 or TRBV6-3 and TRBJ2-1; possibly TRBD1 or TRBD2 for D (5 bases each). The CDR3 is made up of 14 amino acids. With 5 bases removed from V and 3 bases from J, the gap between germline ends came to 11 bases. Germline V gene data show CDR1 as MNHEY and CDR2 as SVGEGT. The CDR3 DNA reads TGTGCCAGCAGTCCCGGGACCCGCTACAATGAGCAGTTCTTC. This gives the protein CASSPGTRYNEQFF.

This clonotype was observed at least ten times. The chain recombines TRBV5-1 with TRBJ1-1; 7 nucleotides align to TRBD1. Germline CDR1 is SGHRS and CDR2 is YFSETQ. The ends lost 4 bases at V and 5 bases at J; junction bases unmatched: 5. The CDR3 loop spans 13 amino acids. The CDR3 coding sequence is TGCGCCAGCAGCCCCGGACAGGCGACTGAAGCTTTCTTT. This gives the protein CASSPGQATEAFF.

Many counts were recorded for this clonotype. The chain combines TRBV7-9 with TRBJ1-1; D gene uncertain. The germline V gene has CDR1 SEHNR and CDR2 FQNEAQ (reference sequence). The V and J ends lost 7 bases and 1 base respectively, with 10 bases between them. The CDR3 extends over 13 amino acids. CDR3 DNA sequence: TGTGCCAGCACCCGGGCAGGGAACACTGAAGCTTTCTTT. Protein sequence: CASTRAGNTEAFF. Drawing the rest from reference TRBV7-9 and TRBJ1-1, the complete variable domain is DTGVSQNPRHKITKRGQNVTFRCDPISEHNRLYWYRQTLGQGPEFLTYFQNEAQLEKSRLLSDRFSAERPKGSFSTLEIQRTEQGDSAMYLCASTRAGNTEAFFGQGTRLTVV.

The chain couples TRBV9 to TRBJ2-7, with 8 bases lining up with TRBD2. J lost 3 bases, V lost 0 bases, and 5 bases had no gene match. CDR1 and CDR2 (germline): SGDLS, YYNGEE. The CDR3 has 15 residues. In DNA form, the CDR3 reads TGTGCCAGCAGCGTAGCGGGAGGGCCGGACTACGAGCAGTACTTC. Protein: CASSVAGGPDYEQYF.

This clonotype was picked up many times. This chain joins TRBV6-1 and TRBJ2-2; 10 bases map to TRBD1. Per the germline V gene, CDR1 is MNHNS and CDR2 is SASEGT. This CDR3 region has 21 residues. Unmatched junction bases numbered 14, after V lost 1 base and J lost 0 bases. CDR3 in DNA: TGTGCCAGCAGTGAAGAATGGCCACGGACAGGGGGACGCGCGAACACCGGGGAGCTGTTTTTT. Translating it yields CASSEEWPRTGGRANTGELFF.